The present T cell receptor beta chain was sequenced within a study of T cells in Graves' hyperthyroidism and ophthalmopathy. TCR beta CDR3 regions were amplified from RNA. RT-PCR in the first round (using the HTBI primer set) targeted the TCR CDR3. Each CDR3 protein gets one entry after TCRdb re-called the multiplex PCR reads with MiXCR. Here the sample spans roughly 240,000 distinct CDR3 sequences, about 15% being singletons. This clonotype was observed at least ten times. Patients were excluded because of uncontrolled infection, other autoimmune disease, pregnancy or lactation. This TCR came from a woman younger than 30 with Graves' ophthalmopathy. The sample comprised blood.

CDR3 sequence (DNA): TGCAGTGCTAGATCTGGCGGGAGTAAGACCTACAATGAGCAGTTCTTC. This codes for CSARSGGSKTYNEQFF. The chain uses TRBV20-1 and TRBJ2-1; 7 nucleotides align to TRBD2. Germline loops: CDR1 DFQATT, CDR2 SNEGSKA (reference sequence). The V segment lost 2 bases and the J segment 2 bases; nucleotides outside the gene matches: 9. CDR3 length: 16 residues.